Listed below are T cell receptor beta chains from one sample, sequenced in a study of T cell responses to AZD1222 COVID-19 vaccine. This table comes from immunoSEQ multiplex PCR, and its TCRdb copy is limited to in-frame clones, with some not included. This repertoire shows about 150,000 clones, 87% found once; its top ten account for about 2.5%. The sample here was peripheral blood, taken on day 0 of AZD1222 vaccination. These receptor sequences come from an adult in good health. CDR3s include the opening cysteine and the closing phenylalanine or tryptophan. The order of the fields is V gene, D gene, clone size, J gene, CDR3 DNA, CDR3 protein. D genes are given only for firm matches. Clone size is stated in some rows and not others, as once, few, many or a class when expanded.

V gene: TRBV7-9; D gene: NA; clone size: NA; J gene: TRBJ2-1; CDR3 DNA: TGTGCCAGCAGCTTACAAGCCCAAGTAGCCCTTTTCAATGAGCAGTTCTTC; CDR3 protein: CASSLQAQVALFNEQFF
V gene: TRBV5-6; D gene: TRBD1; clone size: NA; J gene: TRBJ1-4; CDR3 DNA: TGTGCCAGCAGCTTGGGACAGGGAGGACTGGGGAAACTGTTTTTT; CDR3 protein: CASSLGQGGLGKLFF
V gene: TRBV6-1; D gene: TRBD1; clone size: NA; J gene: TRBJ2-7; CDR3 DNA: TGTGCCAGCAGTGATGTCCTCCGGACAGGGGAACACGAGCAGTACTTC; CDR3 protein: CASSDVLRTGEHEQYF
V gene: TRBV7-8; D gene: TRBD1; clone size: NA; J gene: TRBJ2-7; CDR3 DNA: TGTGCCAGCAGAGCGCCCCGGACAGGGGACTCCTACGAGCAGTACTTC; CDR3 protein: CASRAPRTGDSYEQYF
V gene: TRBV4-2; D gene: TRBD2; clone size: NA; J gene: TRBJ2-7; CDR3 DNA: TGTGCCAGCAGCCACTCTAGCGGGAGGGCCCCATACGAGCAGTACTTC; CDR3 protein: CASSHSSGRAPYEQYF
V gene: TRBV3-1/TRBV3-2; D gene: NA; clone size: NA; J gene: TRBJ1-2; CDR3 DNA: TGTGCCAGCAGCCAAGATCGGGGTCCCGGGGGCCTAGTCGACTATGGCTACACCTTC; CDR3 protein: CASSQDRGPGGLVDYGYTF
V gene: TRBV10-2; D gene: TRBD2; clone size: once; J gene: TRBJ2-7; CDR3 DNA: TGCGCCAGCAGTGAGGGACTAGATCTCCACGAGCAGTACTTC; CDR3 protein: CASSEGLDLHEQYF
V gene: TRBV19; D gene: NA; clone size: once; J gene: TRBJ2-2; CDR3 DNA: TGTGCCAGTAGTTTGGGCCCGGACACCGGGGAGCTGTTTTTT; CDR3 protein: CASSLGPDTGELFF
V gene: TRBV27; D gene: TRBD1; clone size: NA; J gene: TRBJ1-2; CDR3 DNA: TGTGCCAGCAGTTTATCCGGGACAGCTCAGTATGGCTACACCTTC; CDR3 protein: CASSLSGTAQYGYTF
V gene: TRBV2; D gene: NA; clone size: NA; J gene: TRBJ2-1; CDR3 DNA: TGTGCCAGCAGTGGTCGGGGAGATGAGCAGTTCTTC; CDR3 protein: CASSGRGDEQFF
V gene: TRBV27; D gene: NA; clone size: NA; J gene: TRBJ1-4; CDR3 DNA: TGTGCCAGCAGTTTACCGGGGTCGGATGAAAAACTGTTTTTT; CDR3 protein: CASSLPGSDEKLFF
V gene: TRBV28; D gene: NA; clone size: NA; J gene: TRBJ1-1; CDR3 DNA: TGTGCCAGCAGTTTTTCGAACACTGAAGCTTTCTTT; CDR3 protein: CASSFSNTEAFF
V gene: TRBV19; D gene: NA; clone size: NA; J gene: TRBJ1-6; CDR3 DNA: TGTGCCAGTAGTATAATGGGGCAGGGCCATTCACCCCTCCACTTT; CDR3 protein: CASSIMGQGHSPLHF
V gene: TRBV28; D gene: NA; clone size: NA; J gene: TRBJ1-1; CDR3 DNA: TGTGCCAGCAGTTTGCCGGACAGCAGATACACTGAAGCTTTCTTT; CDR3 protein: CASSLPDSRYTEAFF
V gene: TRBV25-1; D gene: NA; clone size: once; J gene: TRBJ1-1; CDR3 DNA: TGTGCCAGCAGATTCGCGGGGGCGAACACTGAAGCTTTCTTT; CDR3 protein: CASRFAGANTEAFF
V gene: TRBV6-5; D gene: TRBD1; clone size: NA; J gene: TRBJ1-6; CDR3 DNA: TGTGCCAGCAGAAACAGGGGCTTTTATAATTCACCCCTCCACTTT; CDR3 protein: CASRNRGFYNSPLHF
V gene: TRBV19; D gene: NA; clone size: NA; J gene: TRBJ1-1; CDR3 DNA: TGTGCCAGTAGTATACCTCACTCCCCAAGGGGCACTGAAGCTTTCTTT; CDR3 protein: CASSIPHSPRGTEAFF
V gene: TRBV27; D gene: TRBD1; clone size: NA; J gene: TRBJ1-2; CDR3 DNA: TGTGCCAGCAGTTTCGGACAGGGAAATGGCTACACCTTC; CDR3 protein: CASSFGQGNGYTF